The clone carrying this T cell receptor (beta chain) was counted ten times or more. The sample comes from a study of blood T cells in healthy people across ages. CDR3 length: 15 amino acids. Per the germline V gene, CDR1 is DFQATT and CDR2 is SNEGSKA (reference sequence). V lost 3 bases to trimming and J lost 4 bases; unmatched junction nucleotides: 4. A sample-barcoded 5' primer and a J-beta primer mix were used in a second PCR of roughly 7 to 12 cycles. TCRdb processed the 5' RACE reads anew with MiXCR; each CDR3 protein has one entry. The repertoire includes hundreds of thousands of distinct CDR3 sequences, about 32% of them detected once, and approximately 15% sits in the top ten.

The sample taken for sequencing was blood. The rearrangement links TRBV20-1 to TRBJ2-5; 14 positions match TRBD2. The receptor's source is a woman of 80 years or more in good health. The CDR3 DNA follows: TGCAGTGCTAGGACTAGCGGGGGGGCCCCAGAGACCCAGTACTTC. Translating it yields CSARTSGGAPETQYF.